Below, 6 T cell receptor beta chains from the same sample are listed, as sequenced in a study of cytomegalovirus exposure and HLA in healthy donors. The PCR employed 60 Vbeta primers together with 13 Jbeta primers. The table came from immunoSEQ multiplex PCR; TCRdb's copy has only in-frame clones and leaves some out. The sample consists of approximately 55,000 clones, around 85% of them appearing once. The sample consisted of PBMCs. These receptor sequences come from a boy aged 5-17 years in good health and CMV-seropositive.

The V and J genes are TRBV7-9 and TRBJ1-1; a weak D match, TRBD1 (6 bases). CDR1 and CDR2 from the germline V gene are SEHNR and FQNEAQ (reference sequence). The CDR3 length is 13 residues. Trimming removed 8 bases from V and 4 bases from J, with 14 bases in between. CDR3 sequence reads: CASLGGGFTEAFF. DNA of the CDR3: TGTGCCAGCCTTGGTGGGGGCTTCACTGAAGCTTTCTTT.

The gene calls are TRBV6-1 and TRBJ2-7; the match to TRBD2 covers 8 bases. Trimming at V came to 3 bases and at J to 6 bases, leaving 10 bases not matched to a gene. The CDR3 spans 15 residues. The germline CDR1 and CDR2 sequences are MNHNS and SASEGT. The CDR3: CASSDKGLVAREQYF. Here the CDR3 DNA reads TGTGCCAGCAGTGATAAGGGACTAGTGGCCCGCGAGCAGTACTTC.

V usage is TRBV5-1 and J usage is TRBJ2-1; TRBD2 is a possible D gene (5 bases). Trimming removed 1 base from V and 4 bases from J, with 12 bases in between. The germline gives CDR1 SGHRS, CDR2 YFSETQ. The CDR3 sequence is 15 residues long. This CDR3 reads CASSLRTFPYNEQFF. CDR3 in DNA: TGCGCCAGCAGCTTGAGGACTTTCCCTTACAATGAGCAGTTCTTC.

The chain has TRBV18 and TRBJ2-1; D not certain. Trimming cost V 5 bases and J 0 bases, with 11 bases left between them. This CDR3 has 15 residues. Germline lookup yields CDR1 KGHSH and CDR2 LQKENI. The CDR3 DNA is TGTGCCAGCTCATTAGTAACTGACTCCTACAATGAGCAGTTCTTC. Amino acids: CASSLVTDSYNEQFF.

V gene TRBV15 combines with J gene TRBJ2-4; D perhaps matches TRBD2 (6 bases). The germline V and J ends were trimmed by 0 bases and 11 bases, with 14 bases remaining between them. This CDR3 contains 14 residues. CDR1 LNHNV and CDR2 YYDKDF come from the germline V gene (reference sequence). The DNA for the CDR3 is TGTGCCACCAGCAGAGAAAGGGCCCGGAGGGTTCAGTACTTC. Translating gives CATSRERARRVQYF.

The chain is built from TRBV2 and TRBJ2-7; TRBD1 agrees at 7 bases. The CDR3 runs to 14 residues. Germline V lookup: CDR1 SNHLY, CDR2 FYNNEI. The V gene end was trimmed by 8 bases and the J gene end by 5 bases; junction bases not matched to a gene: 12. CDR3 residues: CASRLGGLFDEQYF. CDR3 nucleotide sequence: TGTGCCAGCCGCCTAGGGGGCCTATTTGACGAGCAGTACTTC.